Following are 27 T cell receptor beta chains from one sample sequenced in a study of cytomegalovirus exposure and HLA in healthy donors. This PCR relied on a set of 60 Vbeta primers and 13 Jbeta primers. The data were produced by immunoSEQ multiplex PCR, yet TCRdb's version contains in-frame clones alone and is incomplete. Found here are around 140,000 clones, around three quarters of them singletons; the top ten hold 5% to 8%. The source material was PBMCs. The receptors stem from a woman in her forties in good health and CMV-seropositive.

The V and J genes are TRBV29-1 and TRBJ1-4, with TRBD1 matching over 8 bases. The CDR3 is 13 residues long. V lost 7 bases to trimming and J lost 8 bases; unmatched junction nucleotides: 9. Germline loops: CDR1 SQVTM, CDR2 ANQGSEA. The CDR3 protein is CSAAGGAGEKLFF. DNA of the CDR3: TGCAGCGCCGCAGGGGGCGCAGGGGAAAAACTGTTTTTT.

The V gene is TRBV28, the J gene TRBJ1-2; the match to TRBD1 covers 9 bases. The germline V gene has CDR1 MDHEN and CDR2 SYDVKM. The CDR3 length is 14 residues. J lost 6 bases, V lost 2 bases, and 4 bases had no gene match. The CDR3 DNA reads as TGTGCCAGCAGTTTACCAGGGACAGGGAATGGCTACACCTTC. Protein product: CASSLPGTGNGYTF.

The chain links TRBV4-1 to TRBJ1-5; 9 bases fit TRBD1. V gave up 1 base and J gave up 4 bases; unmatched junction bases: 5. The length of the CDR3 is 16 residues. The germline V gene has CDR1 MGHRA and CDR2 YSYEKL. In nucleotides, the CDR3 is TGCGCCAGCAGCCAAGGGGGACAGGGTTGGAATCAGCCCCAGCATTTT. Protein product: CASSQGGQGWNQPQHF.

The chain combines TRBV7-2 with TRBJ1-4; 9 bases align to TRBD1. Trimming took 0 bases from V and 10 from J; bases not matched to a gene: 9. Germline CDR1 and CDR2: SGHTA and FQGNSA. CDR3 length: 16 amino acids. This CDR3 is CASSLAGTGPRGKLFF. DNA of the CDR3: TGTGCCAGCAGCTTAGCCGGGACAGGGCCTCGAGGAAAACTGTTTTTT.

This clone was recorded only once. J is TRBJ2-7 and V is TRBV7-2, with D uncertain. V was cut by 4 bases and J by 0 bases, with 13 bases left in between. The CDR3 runs 15 residues. The germline gives CDR1 SGHTA, CDR2 FQGNSA. The CDR3 region has the DNA TGTGCCAGCAGCTCGTCCCTAATGAGCTCCTACGAGCAGTACTTC. As protein: CASSSSLMSSYEQYF. The full variable domain, its missing parts supplied by reference TRBV7-2 and TRBJ2-7, is GAGVSQSPSNKVTEKGKDVELRCDPISGHTALYWYRQSLGQGLEFLIYFQGNSAPDKSGLPSDRFSAERTGGSVSTLTIQRTQQEDSAVYLCASSSSLMSSYEQYFGPGTRLTVT.

The genes are TRBV4-1 and TRBJ2-7; 7 bases are a match to TRBD2. Per the germline V gene, CDR1 is MGHRA and CDR2 is YSYEKL. V shed 0 bases, J shed 3 bases, and the junction held 5 bases outside the gene matches. The CDR3 has 15 amino acids. The chain's CDR3 is CASSQDGRELYEQYF. The DNA for the CDR3 is TGCGCCAGCAGCCAAGATGGGCGGGAGCTCTACGAGCAGTACTTC.

The genes are TRBV28 and TRBJ1-4, with D possibly TRBD1 on 5 matching bases. The CDR3 is 13 residues long. V lost 8 bases and J lost 5, with 12 bases in between. Germline-derived CDR1 and CDR2 are MDHEN and SYDVKM. The CDR3: CASFRRDNEKLFF. Written as DNA, the CDR3 is TGTGCCAGCTTTAGGAGGGACAATGAAAAACTGTTTTTT. Full variable domain (rest looked up from reference TRBV28 and TRBJ1-4): DVKVTQSSRYLVKRTGEKVFLECVQDMDHENMFWYRQDPGLGLRLIYFSYDVKMKEKGDIPEGYSVSREKKERFSLILESASTNQTSMYLCASFRRDNEKLFFGSGTQLSVL.

V and J are TRBV2 and TRBJ1-4; TRBD1 aligns across 9 bases. The germline gives CDR1 SNHLY, CDR2 FYNNEI. V dropped 6 bases and J dropped 7; count of bases not matched to a gene: 6. This CDR3 comprises 14 residues. CDR3 bases: TGTGCCAGCAGAGACAGGGGGAGGAGTGAAAAACTGTTTTTT. It yields the protein CASRDRGRSEKLFF.

The rearrangement joins TRBV27 to TRBJ2-7, with D maybe TRBD2 (6 bases). Trimming removed 4 bases at V and 3 bases at J, with 10 bases between. The CDR3 has 13 amino acids. CDR1 MNHEY and CDR2 SMNVEV come from the germline V gene (reference sequence). CDR3 residues: CASSSGLLYEQYF. CDR3 nucleotides: TGTGCCAGCAGTTCGGGACTCCTCTACGAGCAGTACTTC.

The CDR3 sequence: CASSISPSRHRDETEAFF. CDR3 DNA: TGTGCCAGTAGTATATCCCCAAGTCGGCACAGGGACGAAACTGAAGCTTTCTTT. The chain is built from TRBV19 and TRBJ1-1, with D perhaps matching TRBD1 (6 bases). The CDR3 spans 18 residues. Germline CDR1 LNHDA, CDR2 SQIVND (reference sequence). The V gene lost 2 bases and the J gene lost 5 bases, with 24 bases spanning the gap.

This chain links TRBV18 with TRBJ1-2, with D tentatively TRBD1 (5 bases). The germline V gene encodes CDR1 KGHSH and CDR2 LQKENI. V was shortened by 3 bases and J by 8 bases, with 16 bases between the two germline ends. CDR3 length: 14 amino acids. This CDR3 is CASSPQRGSEGYTF. CDR3 DNA: TGTGCCAGCTCACCCCAGCGGGGGTCGGAAGGCTACACCTTC.

The chain joins TRBV28 to TRBJ1-2, with 7 bases identical to TRBD1. V was pared by 10 bases and J by 2 bases, with 4 bases of the junction left unmatched. CDR1 is MDHEN and CDR2 is SYDVKM in the germline V gene. The CDR3 contains 12 residues. The CDR3 region has the DNA TGTGCCACTGACAGGGACAACTATGGCTACACCTTC. This translates into CATDRDNYGYTF.

About this clone: This sample includes further DNA sequences coding for the same CDR3. This chain uses TRBV14 with TRBJ2-1, with TRBD2 matching over 7 bases. The CDR3 is 16 residues long. CDR1 SGHDN and CDR2 FVKESK come from the germline V gene. V gave up 4 bases and J gave up 0 bases; unmatched junction bases: 6. This CDR3 is CASSLLGGSSYNEQFF. Here the CDR3 DNA reads TGTGCCAGCAGCCTTCTCGGGGGGAGCTCCTACAATGAGCAGTTCTTC.

The CDR3 sequence is CASSFGTSLGTQYF. CDR3 DNA sequence: TGTGCCAGCAGCTTCGGGACTAGCCTAGGGACGCAGTATTTT. The rearrangement links TRBV7-8 to TRBJ2-3, with 9 bases aligning to TRBD2. The CDR3 runs 14 residues. J gave up 9 bases and V 3 bases, and 7 bases lay outside the gene matches. Germline CDR1 and CDR2: SGHVS and FQNEAQ. The variable domain in full, completed from reference TRBV7-8 and TRBJ2-3, reads GAGVSQSPRYKVAKRGQDVALRCDPISGHVSLFWYQQALGQGPEFLTYFQNEAQLDKSGLPSDRFFAERPEGSVSTLKIQRTQQEDSAVYLCASSFGTSLGTQYFGPGTRLTVL.

The CDR3 coding sequence is TGTGCCAGCAGTGTCGGAGGTTTCGGAAACACCATATATTTT. It yields the protein CASSVGGFGNTIYF. The V gene is TRBV6-1, the J gene TRBJ1-3; D is uncertain. The CDR3 runs 14 residues. Trimming removed 4 bases at V and 4 bases at J, with 11 bases between. Germline CDR1 and CDR2: MNHNS and SASEGT.

The V call is TRBV6-6, the J call TRBJ2-5; D ambiguous. The assigned J gene may be wrong: the sequence end matches TRBJ2-7 better. Germline lookup yields CDR1 MNHNY and CDR2 SVGAGI (reference sequence). There are 11 residues in the CDR3. The CDR3 bases are TGTGCCAGCAGTTACGTGGGCGAGCAGTACTTC. Translated, it gives CASSYVGEQYF.

This sequence joins TRBV6-6 and TRBJ2-5; 8 bases line up with TRBD1. V shed 4 bases and J 5 bases; nucleotides not matched to a gene: 9. The CDR3 spans 15 residues. Germline assignment: CDR1 MNHNY and CDR2 SVGAGI (reference sequence). The CDR3 nucleotides are TGTGCCAGCAGTTCCAACAGGGGGACGGGGGAGACCCAGTACTTC. Translated, it gives CASSSNRGTGETQYF.

In nucleotides, the CDR3 is TGTGCCAGCAGTTTATGGGGGACAGGCACCTATGGCTACACCTTC. This gives the protein CASSLWGTGTYGYTF. The rearrangement joins TRBV28 to TRBJ1-2; 8 bases match TRBD1. J gave up 4 bases and V 0 bases, and 4 bases lay outside the gene matches. The CDR3 covers 15 residues. CDR1 and CDR2 (germline): MDHEN, SYDVKM.

The chain has TRBV7-2 and TRBJ1-6; no reliable D call. This CDR3 is built from 13 residues. V was cut by 7 bases and J by 9 bases, with 13 bases left in between. Germline CDR1 SGHTA, CDR2 FQGNSA. CDR3 bases: TGTGCCAGCATCCAAGGACGGGGTTCACCCCTCCACTTT. It yields the protein CASIQGRGSPLHF.

The J gene is TRBJ2-1, the V gene TRBV5-1; D remains unclear. The CDR3 extends over 13 amino acids. CDR1 is SGHRS and CDR2 is YFSETQ in the germline V gene. V shed 1 base and J shed 3 bases, with 5 bases lying between them. The CDR3 loop is CASSLLDYNEQFF. Written as DNA, the CDR3 is TGCGCCAGCAGCTTGTTAGACTACAATGAGCAGTTCTTC.

The chain uses TRBV29-1 and TRBJ2-3; 7 bases fit TRBD2. From germline, CDR1 is SQVTM and CDR2 ANQGSEA. Trimming cost V 0 bases and J 3 bases; bases outside gene matches: 9. This CDR3 has 16 residues. Written as DNA, the CDR3 is TGCAGCGTTGAAGAAGGGGCGGGGGTTTTGACAGATACGCAGTATTTT. Amino acids: CSVEEGAGVLTDTQYF.

The chain has TRBV5-1 and TRBJ2-1; TRBD2 matches 10 bases. Germline trimming cut 4 bases from V and 5 bases from J; bases unmatched to any gene: 12. Germline CDR1 is SGHRS and CDR2 is YFSETQ. This CDR3 is built from 17 residues. CDR3 DNA: TGCGCCAGCAGCGACGTTTTTCGGCTAGCGGGAGACAATGAGCAGTTCTTC. Translation: CASSDVFRLAGDNEQFF.

The rearrangement links TRBV7-8 to TRBJ2-7; the match to TRBD1 covers 7 bases. The CDR3 loop spans 14 amino acids. Trimming at V came to 4 bases and at J to 2 bases, leaving 5 bases not matched to a gene. Germline V gives CDR1 SGHVS, CDR2 FQNEAQ. DNA of the CDR3: TGTGCCAGCAGCTCTCCGGGACAGACCTACGAGCAGTACTTC. This gives the protein CASSSPGQTYEQYF.

The V and J genes are TRBV18 and TRBJ2-7, with 7 positions matching TRBD2. CDR3 length: 14 amino acids. V lost 6 bases, J lost 0 bases, and 5 bases stayed unmatched. Germline CDR1 KGHSH, CDR2 LQKENI. The CDR3 loop reads CASSLAGFSYEQYF. CDR3 sequence (DNA): TGTGCCAGCTCCTTAGCGGGTTTCTCCTACGAGCAGTACTTC.

The chain employs TRBV28 and TRBJ2-7; 10 bases align to TRBD1. The J segment lost 6 bases and the V segment lost 6 bases, leaving 8 bases of the junction unmatched. Germline V CDR1 and CDR2: MDHEN, SYDVKM. The CDR3 extends over 14 amino acids. CDR3 amino acids: CASRRQGALGEQYF. The DNA for the CDR3 is TGTGCCAGCAGGAGACAGGGGGCTCTCGGCGAGCAGTACTTC.

This chain joins TRBV7-6 and TRBJ2-3; 16 bases map to TRBD2. V lost 5 bases, J lost 3 bases, and 11 bases stayed unmatched. The CDR3 contains 19 residues. The germline gives CDR1 SGHVS, CDR2 FNYEAQ. The CDR3 sequence: CASSPRPGTSGRETDTQYF. In nucleotides, the CDR3 is TGTGCCAGCAGCCCCAGACCCGGGACTAGCGGGAGGGAAACAGATACGCAGTATTTT.

This clone has just one count. The chain employs TRBV28 and TRBJ2-3; 10 bases match TRBD2. V was clipped by 6 bases and J by 2 bases; unmatched bases: 17. The germline CDR1 and CDR2 sequences are MDHEN and SYDVKM. CDR3 length: 19 amino acids. CDR3: CASSRAGLGLAGVTDTQYF. The CDR3 nucleotides are TGTGCCAGCAGCCGGGCAGGACTTGGGCTAGCGGGAGTCACAGATACGCAGTATTTT.